This T cell receptor (beta chain) was sequenced in a study of control samples from healthy donors and cancer patients. The germline CDR1 and CDR2 sequences are SGHVS and FNYEAQ. This CDR3 comprises 15 residues. The V end was cut by 0 bases, the J end by 7 bases, with 16 bases between. Assay: immunoSEQ multiplex PCR; the TCRdb copy retains only in-frame clones and omits some. This repertoire shows 100,000 to 150,000 clones, 80% to 90% found once; its top ten account for over 6.5%. Sequencing was done on a sample of blood. The chain has TRBV7-6 and TRBJ2-7, with D possibly TRBD1 on 6 matching bases. The sequence was obtained from a middle-aged man in good health. The CDR3 reads CASSLAAAGDREQYF. In DNA, the CDR3 is TGTGCCAGCAGCTTAGCGGCTGCAGGGGATAGGGAGCAGTACTTC.